A single sample gave rise to the 13 T cell receptor beta chains below, sequenced in a study of CD4 T cells in relation to SARS-CoV-2 and coronaviruses. Method: immunoSEQ multiplex PCR; TCRdb's copy keeps in-frame clones and lacks some. The repertoire holds fewer than 35,000 clones, with about 76% as singletons. Their antigen targets remain unknown. Specimen: memory CD4+ T cells from PBMCs, cultured in vitro. The receptor source for this set is an adult with COVID-19.

The chain employs TRBV18 and TRBJ2-7; TRBD2 matches 11 bases. V was clipped by 6 bases and J by 13 bases; unmatched bases: 11. The germline CDR1 and CDR2 sequences are KGHSH and LQKENI. This CDR3 comprises 13 residues. CDR3 protein: CASSGTSGRAPYF. As DNA, the CDR3 is TGTGCCAGCTCCGGGACTAGCGGCCGGGCCCCTTACTTC.

V usage is TRBV7-8 and J usage is TRBJ2-7, with 11 bases that match TRBD1. The CDR3 runs to 20 residues. CDR1 is SGHVS, CDR2 FQNEAQ, per germline. V was pared by 2 bases and J by 3 bases, with 18 bases of the junction left unmatched. DNA for the CDR3: TGTGCCAGCAGCTTATCCCTATTATCAGTCGGGGACAGGGGGATCTACGAGCAGTACTTC. Translated: CASSLSLLSVGDRGIYEQYF.

The chain employs TRBV5-1 and TRBJ2-3; the match to TRBD1 covers 10 bases. The germline V gene has CDR1 SGHRS and CDR2 YFSETQ. Germline trimming cut 0 bases from V and 6 bases from J; bases unmatched to any gene: 1. This CDR3 is 14 amino acids long. The DNA for the CDR3 is TGCGCCAGCAGCTTGGGGACAGGGGGGGATACGCAGTATTTT. Its protein product is CASSLGTGGDTQYF.

The CDR3 region has the DNA TGTGCCAGCAGCTCCGGAGTCCCCGGGGAGCAGTACTTC. It is translated as CASSSGVPGEQYF. The V and J genes are TRBV7-8 and TRBJ2-7; D is unclear. Germline CDR1 and CDR2: SGHVS and FQNEAQ. The CDR3 extends over 13 amino acids. V was trimmed by 4 bases and J by 7 bases, leaving 14 bases between them. Full variable domain (rest looked up from reference TRBV7-8 and TRBJ2-7): GAGVSQSPRYKVAKRGQDVALRCDPISGHVSLFWYQQALGQGPEFLTYFQNEAQLDKSGLPSDRFFAERPEGSVSTLKIQRTQQEDSAVYLCASSSGVPGEQYFGPGTRLTVT.

This clone has more than one count but fewer than ten. As DNA, the CDR3 is TGTGCCAGCAGTGGAGACAGGCGATACAATCAGCCCCAGCATTTT. Protein product: CASSGDRRYNQPQHF. The V call is TRBV28, the J call TRBJ1-5, with a weak D call TRBD1 (6 bases). Germline-derived CDR1 and CDR2 are MDHEN and SYDVKM. This CDR3 contains 15 residues. Between the trimmed V and J ends, which lost 5 bases and 3 bases, there was a span of 14 bases.

This rearrangement joins TRBV18 to TRBJ1-2; D remains unclear. The CDR3 has 13 residues. The germline V and J ends were trimmed by 2 bases and 2 bases, with 6 bases remaining between them. Germline CDR1 reads KGHSH; CDR2 reads LQKENI. The CDR3 DNA is TGTGCCAGCTCACCAGGGTCAAACTATGGCTACACCTTC. It translates to CASSPGSNYGYTF.

The chain employs TRBV11-1 and TRBJ2-5; TRBD1 is a possible D gene (6 bases). This CDR3 is built from 14 residues. CDR1 and CDR2 (germline): SGHAT, FQDESV (reference sequence). The V gene lost 0 bases and the J gene lost 5 bases, with 10 bases spanning the gap. CDR3 amino acids: CASSLADSRETQYF. The CDR3 DNA is TGTGCCAGCAGCTTAGCGGACAGCAGGGAGACCCAGTACTTC.

CDR3 nucleotide sequence: TGTGCCAGTAGTATCGGGACAGGACAAGAGACCCAGTACTTC. It yields the protein CASSIGTGQETQYF. The chain carries TRBV19 and TRBJ2-5, with TRBD1 matching over 8 bases. This CDR3 spans 14 amino acids. From germline, CDR1 is LNHDA and CDR2 SQIVND (reference sequence). V shed 3 bases, J shed 2 bases, and the junction held 2 bases outside the gene matches. Full variable domain (outside the CDR3, taken from reference TRBV19 and TRBJ2-5): DGGITQSPKYLFRKEGQNVTLSCEQNLNHDAMYWYRQDPGQGLRLIYYSQIVNDFQKGDIAEGYSVSREKKESFPLTVTSAQKNPTAFYLCASSIGTGQETQYFGPGTRLLVL.

This chain joins TRBV19 and TRBJ2-3; 9 bases align to TRBD2. This CDR3 has 15 amino acids. V dropped 4 bases and J dropped 2; count of bases not matched to a gene: 4. Germline CDR1 reads LNHDA; CDR2 reads SQIVND (reference sequence). The CDR3 sequence: CASSTRLAATDTQYF. The CDR3 DNA is TGTGCCAGTAGTACCCGACTAGCGGCCACAGATACGCAGTATTTT.

This sequence joins TRBV9 and TRBJ2-2, with D possibly TRBD2 on 6 matching bases. CDR1 is SGDLS and CDR2 is YYNGEE in the germline V gene. The CDR3 is made up of 16 amino acids. V lost 1 base, J lost 3 bases, and 13 bases lay in between. In DNA, the CDR3 is TGTGCCAGCAGCGTAAGACTAGTAGTAGACACCGGGGAGCTGTTTTTT. This codes for CASSVRLVVDTGELFF.

This chain links TRBV5-4 with TRBJ2-5; 10 nucleotides agree with TRBD1. The CDR3 spans 15 residues. The J segment lost 5 bases and the V segment lost 4 bases, leaving 8 bases of the junction unmatched. Germline V gives CDR1 SGHNT, CDR2 YYREEE (reference sequence). CDR3 nucleotides: TGTGCCAGCAGCCTGGGGGGACAGGGGATGGAGACCCAGTACTTC. It specifies CASSLGGQGMETQYF. The whole variable domain, filled in from reference TRBV5-4 and TRBJ2-5, reads ETGVTQSPTHLIKTRGQQVTLRCSSQSGHNTVSWYQQALGQGPQFIFQYYREEENGRGNFPPRFSGLQFPNYSSELNVNALELDDSALYLCASSLGGQGMETQYFGPGTRLLVL.

This chain joins TRBV28 and TRBJ1-1; tentatively, D is TRBD1 (5 bases). V lost 0 bases, J lost 0 bases, and 11 bases lay in between. Per germline, CDR1 MDHEN and CDR2 SYDVKM. The CDR3 loop spans 16 amino acids. DNA of the CDR3: TGTGCCAGCAGTTTATGGGGGGGAGGAATGAACACTGAAGCTTTCTTT. Translated: CASSLWGGGMNTEAFF.

This chain uses TRBV6-5 with TRBJ1-2; 9 bases map to TRBD1. From germline, CDR1 is MNHEY and CDR2 SVGAGI. V lost 6 bases to trimming and J lost 4 bases; unmatched junction nucleotides: 6. This CDR3 region has 14 residues. CDR3 region: CASSGDRDGYGYTF. The CDR3 region has the DNA TGTGCCAGCAGCGGGGACAGGGATGGCTATGGCTACACCTTC.